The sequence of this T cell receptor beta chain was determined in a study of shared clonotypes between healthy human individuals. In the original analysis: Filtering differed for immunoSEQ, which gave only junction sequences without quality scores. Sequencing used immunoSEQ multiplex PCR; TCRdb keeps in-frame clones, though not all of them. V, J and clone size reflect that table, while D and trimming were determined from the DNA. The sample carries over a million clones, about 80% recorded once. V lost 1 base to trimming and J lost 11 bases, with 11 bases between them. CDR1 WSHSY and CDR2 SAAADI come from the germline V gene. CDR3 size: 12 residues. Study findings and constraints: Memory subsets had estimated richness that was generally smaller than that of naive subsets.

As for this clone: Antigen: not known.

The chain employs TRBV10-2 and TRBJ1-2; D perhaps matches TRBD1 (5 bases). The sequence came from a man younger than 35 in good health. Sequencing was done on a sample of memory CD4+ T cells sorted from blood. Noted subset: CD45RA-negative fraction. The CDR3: CASSELGGMYTF. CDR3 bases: TGCGCCAGCAGTGAGTTGGGGGGGATGTACACCTTC.